This paragraph covers one T cell receptor beta chain sequence. Its target is unknown. This CDR3 contains 17 residues. The V gene's germline CDR1 is SNHLY and CDR2 FYNNEI. Losses at the gene ends were 5 bases for V and 5 bases for J; bases not matched to a gene: 16. This sample was taken from a study of graft-versus-host responses after intestinal transplantation. General observations from the study: The recipient marrow held GvH clones, and some of them showed up first in ileum or blood.

Here immunoSEQ multiplex PCR was the method, and the copy in TCRdb shows in-frame clones only, minus some. The sample contains about 120,000 clones, approximately 96% of which appear only once. The chain carries TRBV2 and TRBJ2-5; 8 positions match TRBD2. The source is a human donor who received an intestinal transplant. The source material was unstimulated CD8+ T cells sorted from spleen or lymph node cells, sampled before intestinal transplant. CDR3 nucleotides: TGTGCCAGCAGTCGTCGAGGAGCGGGAGCCCGGGGGGAGACCCAGTACTTC. Translating gives CASSRRGAGARGETQYF.